This TCR beta chain was captured by sequencing in a study of blood T cell repertoires in COVID-19. This CDR3 is 12 amino acids long. With 2 bases removed from V and 4 bases from J, the gap between germline ends came to 5 bases. Data came from immunoSEQ multiplex PCR; TCRdb stores just in-frame clones and leaves some out. The sample carries 250,000 or so clones, nearly 90% recorded once. This receptor was identified in a woman between 35 and 50 years old who had recovered from COVID-19. The specimen was peripheral blood. V and J are TRBV12-3 or TRBV12-4 and TRBJ1-2; D is ambiguous. The CDR3 bases are TGTGCCAGCAGTTTATCCTCCTATGGCTACACCTTC. It encodes CASSLSSYGYTF.